This is a list of T cell receptor beta chains from one sample in a study of PD-L1 blockade in urothelial cancer. The protocol was immunoSEQ multiplex PCR, while the TCRdb copy is restricted to in-frame clones and leaves out a portion. The table has about 43,000 clones, 70% to 90% seen once. The input for sequencing was PBMCs, taken around atezolizumab (anti-PD-L1) treatment. The receptors shown here come from a man aged 55 to 70 with urothelial cancer. The CDR3 runs from the conserved cysteine through the conserved F or W. The order of the fields is J gene, clone size, V gene, CDR3 length, D gene, CDR3 DNA, CDR3 protein. The D gene is left open where the match is weak. Size is omitted from some rows. Given values are once, few, many or a class for expanded clones.

J gene: TRBJ2-2
clone size: -
V gene: TRBV6-5
CDR3 length: 15
D gene: -
CDR3 DNA: TGTGCCAGCAGCCAGACTACAACGAACACCGGGGAGCTGTTTTTT
CDR3 protein: CASSQTTTNTGELFF

J gene: TRBJ1-4
clone size: once
V gene: TRBV28
CDR3 length: 11
D gene: -
CDR3 DNA: TGTGCCACTACCGACACTGAAAAACTGTTTTTT
CDR3 protein: CATTDTEKLFF

J gene: TRBJ2-7
clone size: -
V gene: TRBV6-4
CDR3 length: 15
D gene: TRBD2
CDR3 DNA: TGTGCCAGCACCGACCCGGGGGGGACTACTCGATTAGGGTACTTC
CDR3 protein: CASTDPGGTTRLGYF

J gene: TRBJ2-7
clone size: -
V gene: TRBV4-1
CDR3 length: 17
D gene: TRBD2
CDR3 DNA: TGCGCCAGCAGCTTTCGGCCCCGAGAAGCGGGAGCCTACGAGCAGTACTTC
CDR3 protein: CASSFRPREAGAYEQYF

J gene: TRBJ2-3
clone size: -
V gene: TRBV6-5
CDR3 length: 16
D gene: TRBD1
CDR3 DNA: TGTGCCAGCAGTTACTCAGGGACAGGATTCTCGAGTACGCAGTATTTT
CDR3 protein: CASSYSGTGFSSTQYF

J gene: TRBJ2-5
clone size: -
V gene: TRBV28
CDR3 length: 14
D gene: TRBD1
CDR3 DNA: TGTGCCAGCAGTCTTGGGACAGGGTATGAGACCCAGTACTTC
CDR3 protein: CASSLGTGYETQYF

J gene: TRBJ1-1
clone size: -
V gene: TRBV29-1
CDR3 length: 10
D gene: -
CDR3 DNA: TGCAGCGTTGTGGACATTGAAGCTTTCTTT
CDR3 protein: CSVVDIEAFF

J gene: TRBJ2-7
clone size: -
V gene: TRBV7-8
CDR3 length: 13
D gene: -
CDR3 DNA: TGTGCCAGCAGCTTAGCGACAGGCTACGAGCAGTACTTC
CDR3 protein: CASSLATGYEQYF

J gene: TRBJ1-2
clone size: -
V gene: TRBV5-6
CDR3 length: 13
D gene: TRBD1
CDR3 DNA: TGTGCCAGCACCACGGGACAGGGCAATGGCTACACCTTC
CDR3 protein: CASTTGQGNGYTF

J gene: TRBJ1-1
clone size: -
V gene: TRBV19
CDR3 length: 15
D gene: -
CDR3 DNA: TGTGCCAGTAATACGAGGGGGGGAATATACACTGAAGCTTTCTTT
CDR3 protein: CASNTRGGIYTEAFF

J gene: TRBJ1-2
clone size: few
V gene: TRBV27
CDR3 length: 13
D gene: TRBD1
CDR3 DNA: TGTGCCAGCAGTTTATCCAGGGGGGATGGCTACACCTTC
CDR3 protein: CASSLSRGDGYTF

J gene: TRBJ2-7
clone size: -
V gene: TRBV5-5
CDR3 length: 13
D gene: TRBD1
CDR3 DNA: TGTGCCAGCAGCCCGACAGGGGGCGACGAGCAGTACTTC
CDR3 protein: CASSPTGGDEQYF

J gene: TRBJ2-1
clone size: -
V gene: TRBV18
CDR3 length: 18
D gene: TRBD2
CDR3 DNA: TGTGCCAGCTCACCGAGACTAGCGGGGCGAAGCTCCTACAATGAGCAGTTCTTC
CDR3 protein: CASSPRLAGRSSYNEQFF

J gene: TRBJ1-2
clone size: -
V gene: TRBV6-6
CDR3 length: 16
D gene: -
CDR3 DNA: TGTGCCAGCAGTTACGCGGAGCCGTTACAGGGCTATGGCTACACCTTC
CDR3 protein: CASSYAEPLQGYGYTF

J gene: TRBJ2-2
clone size: -
V gene: TRBV18
CDR3 length: 17
D gene: -
CDR3 DNA: TGTGCCAGCTCACCAAGTCAGGGTAAAGTCGGCACCGGGGAGCTGTTTTTT
CDR3 protein: CASSPSQGKVGTGELFF

J gene: TRBJ2-5
clone size: -
V gene: TRBV5-5
CDR3 length: 14
D gene: -
CDR3 DNA: TGTGCCAGCAGCTTGGGCGCAGGGGTGGAGACCCAGTACTTC
CDR3 protein: CASSLGAGVETQYF

J gene: TRBJ2-7
clone size: -
V gene: TRBV4-2
CDR3 length: 15
D gene: TRBD1
CDR3 DNA: TGTGCCAGCAGCCAGGCAGGGGACAGCTCCTACGAGCAGTACTTC
CDR3 protein: CASSQAGDSSYEQYF

J gene: TRBJ2-3
clone size: -
V gene: TRBV28
CDR3 length: 15
D gene: TRBD2
CDR3 DNA: TGTGCCAGCAGTTTCGCGGGGGGGAGCACAGATACGCAGTATTTT
CDR3 protein: CASSFAGGSTDTQYF

J gene: TRBJ1-1
clone size: few
V gene: TRBV10-1
CDR3 length: 14
D gene: TRBD1
CDR3 DNA: TGCGCCAGCAGGGGACAGGCGGGGAACACTGAAGCTTTCTTT
CDR3 protein: CASRGQAGNTEAFF

J gene: TRBJ1-1
clone size: once
V gene: TRBV6-1
CDR3 length: 13
D gene: TRBD1
CDR3 DNA: TGTGCCATCTCAGCTCAGGGGGGCACTGAAGCTTTCTTT
CDR3 protein: CAISAQGGTEAFF

J gene: TRBJ2-5
clone size: -
V gene: TRBV7-6
CDR3 length: 13
D gene: -
CDR3 DNA: TGTGCCAGCAGCTTGCAGGGGCCAGAGACCCAGTACTTC
CDR3 protein: CASSLQGPETQYF

J gene: TRBJ1-5
clone size: few
V gene: TRBV6-6
CDR3 length: 14
D gene: -
CDR3 DNA: TGTGCCAGCAGTAGTCCGAGTAGCAATCAGCCCCAGCATTTT
CDR3 protein: CASSSPSSNQPQHF

J gene: TRBJ1-2
clone size: once
V gene: TRBV28
CDR3 length: 14
D gene: TRBD1
CDR3 DNA: TGTGCCAGCAGTTCGACAGGGAAGGATTATGGCTACACCTTC
CDR3 protein: CASSSTGKDYGYTF

J gene: TRBJ2-1
clone size: -
V gene: TRBV5-1
CDR3 length: 17
D gene: TRBD2
CDR3 DNA: TGCGCCAGCAGTCTGACGGCTAGCGGGAGCTCCTACAATGAGCAGTTCTTC
CDR3 protein: CASSLTASGSSYNEQFF

J gene: TRBJ2-2
clone size: once
V gene: TRBV5-4
CDR3 length: 15
D gene: TRBD1
CDR3 DNA: TGTGCCAGCAGCCAGGGACAGGGCGCACCCGGGGAGCTGTTTTTT
CDR3 protein: CASSQGQGAPGELFF

J gene: TRBJ2-7
clone size: medium-sized
V gene: TRBV4-1
CDR3 length: 16
D gene: -
CDR3 DNA: TGCGCCAGCAGCCAAGGCGACAGTCCCTTTTCCTACGAGCAGTACTTC
CDR3 protein: CASSQGDSPFSYEQYF

J gene: TRBJ1-6
clone size: -
V gene: TRBV6-5
CDR3 length: 16
D gene: TRBD1
CDR3 DNA: TGTGCCAGCAGTTCCCGGACAGGCGGGTATGGTTCACCCCTCCACTTT
CDR3 protein: CASSSRTGGYGSPLHF

J gene: TRBJ2-3
clone size: -
V gene: TRBV5-4
CDR3 length: 17
D gene: -
CDR3 DNA: TGTGCCAGCAGCTTGGAAGTGGGACTGATTAACACAGATACGCAGTATTTT
CDR3 protein: CASSLEVGLINTDTQYF

J gene: TRBJ2-5
clone size: -
V gene: TRBV28
CDR3 length: 12
D gene: -
CDR3 DNA: TGTGCCAGCAGTTTATCCGAGACTCCCCAGTACTTC
CDR3 protein: CASSLSETPQYF

J gene: TRBJ1-1
clone size: -
V gene: TRBV5-6
CDR3 length: 14
D gene: TRBD1
CDR3 DNA: TGTGCCAGCAGGCGAGGACAGGGGGCCCCTGAAGCTTTCTTT
CDR3 protein: CASRRGQGAPEAFF

J gene: TRBJ2-1
clone size: -
V gene: TRBV7-9
CDR3 length: 13
D gene: -
CDR3 DNA: TGTGCCAGCAGCTTAGCGTTAGCGAATGAGCAGTTCTTC
CDR3 protein: CASSLALANEQFF

J gene: TRBJ1-4
clone size: -
V gene: TRBV7-2
CDR3 length: 16
D gene: TRBD1
CDR3 DNA: TGTGCCAGCAGCTTAGGGGGACAGGTCCTTAATGAAAAACTGTTTTTT
CDR3 protein: CASSLGGQVLNEKLFF

J gene: TRBJ1-1
clone size: -
V gene: TRBV28
CDR3 length: 14
D gene: -
CDR3 DNA: TGTGCCAGCAGTGGAGGGAGAGTGAACACTGAAGCTTTCTTT
CDR3 protein: CASSGGRVNTEAFF

J gene: TRBJ1-5
clone size: -
V gene: TRBV19
CDR3 length: 15
D gene: -
CDR3 DNA: TGTGCCAGTAGTAAGGACACGGGCAAAGGTCAGCCCCAGCATTTT
CDR3 protein: CASSKDTGKGQPQHF

J gene: TRBJ1-1
clone size: -
V gene: TRBV11-1
CDR3 length: 15
D gene: TRBD1
CDR3 DNA: TGTGCCAGCAGCCCCCGACAGGGGAGGACCACTGAAGCTTTCTTT
CDR3 protein: CASSPRQGRTTEAFF

J gene: TRBJ2-3
clone size: -
V gene: TRBV28
CDR3 length: 13
D gene: TRBD2
CDR3 DNA: TGTGCCAGCACGGGGGGGTTCACAGATACGCAGTATTTT
CDR3 protein: CASTGGFTDTQYF